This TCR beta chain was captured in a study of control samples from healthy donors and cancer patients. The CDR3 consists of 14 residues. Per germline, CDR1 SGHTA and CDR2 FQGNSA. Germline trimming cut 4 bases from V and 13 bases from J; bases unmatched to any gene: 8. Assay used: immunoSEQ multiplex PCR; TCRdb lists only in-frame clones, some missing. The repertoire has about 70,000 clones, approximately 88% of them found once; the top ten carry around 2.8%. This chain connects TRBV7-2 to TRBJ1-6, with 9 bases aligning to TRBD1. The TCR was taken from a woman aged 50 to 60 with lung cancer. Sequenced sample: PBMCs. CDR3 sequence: CASSSSGQGLPLHF. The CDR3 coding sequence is TGTGCCAGCAGCTCCTCGGGACAGGGTCTCCCCCTCCACTTT.